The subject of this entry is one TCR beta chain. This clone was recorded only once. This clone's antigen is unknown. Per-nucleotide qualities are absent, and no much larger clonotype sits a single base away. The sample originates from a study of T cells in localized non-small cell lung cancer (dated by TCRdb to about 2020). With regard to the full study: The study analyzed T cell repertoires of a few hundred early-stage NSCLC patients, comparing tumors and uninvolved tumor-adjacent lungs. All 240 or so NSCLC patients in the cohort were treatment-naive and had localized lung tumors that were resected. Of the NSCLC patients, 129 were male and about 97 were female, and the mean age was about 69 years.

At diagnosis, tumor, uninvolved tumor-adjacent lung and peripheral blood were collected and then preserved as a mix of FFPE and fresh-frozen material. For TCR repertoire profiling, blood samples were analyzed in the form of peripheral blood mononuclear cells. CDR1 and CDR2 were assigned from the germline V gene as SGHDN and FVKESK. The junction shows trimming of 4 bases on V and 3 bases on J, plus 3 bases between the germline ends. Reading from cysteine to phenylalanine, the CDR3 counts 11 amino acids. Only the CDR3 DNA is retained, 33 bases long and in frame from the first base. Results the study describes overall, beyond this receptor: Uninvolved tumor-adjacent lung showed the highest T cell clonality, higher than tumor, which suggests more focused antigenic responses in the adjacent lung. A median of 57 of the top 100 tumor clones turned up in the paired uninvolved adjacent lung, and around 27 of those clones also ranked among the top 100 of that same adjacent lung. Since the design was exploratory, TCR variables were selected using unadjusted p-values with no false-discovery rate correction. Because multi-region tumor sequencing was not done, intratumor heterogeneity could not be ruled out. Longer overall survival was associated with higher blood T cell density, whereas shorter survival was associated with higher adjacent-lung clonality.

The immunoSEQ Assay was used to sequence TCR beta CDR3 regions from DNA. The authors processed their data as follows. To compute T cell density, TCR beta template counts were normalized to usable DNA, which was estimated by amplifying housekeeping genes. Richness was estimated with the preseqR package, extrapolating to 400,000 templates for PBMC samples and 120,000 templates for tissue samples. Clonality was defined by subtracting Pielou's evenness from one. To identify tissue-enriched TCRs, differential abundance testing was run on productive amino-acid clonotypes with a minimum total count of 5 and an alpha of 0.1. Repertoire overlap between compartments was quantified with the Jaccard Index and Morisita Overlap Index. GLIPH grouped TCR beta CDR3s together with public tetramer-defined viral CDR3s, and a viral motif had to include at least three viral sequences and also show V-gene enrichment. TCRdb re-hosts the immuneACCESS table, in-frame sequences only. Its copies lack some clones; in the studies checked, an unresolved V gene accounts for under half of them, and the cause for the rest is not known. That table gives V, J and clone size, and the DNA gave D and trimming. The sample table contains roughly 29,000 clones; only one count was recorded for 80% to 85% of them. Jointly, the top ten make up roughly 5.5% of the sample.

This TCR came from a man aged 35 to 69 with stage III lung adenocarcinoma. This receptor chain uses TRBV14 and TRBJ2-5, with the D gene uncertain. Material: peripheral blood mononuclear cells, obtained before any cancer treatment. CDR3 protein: CASSLKETQYF. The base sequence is TGTGCCAGCAGCCTGAAAGAGACCCAGTACTTC.